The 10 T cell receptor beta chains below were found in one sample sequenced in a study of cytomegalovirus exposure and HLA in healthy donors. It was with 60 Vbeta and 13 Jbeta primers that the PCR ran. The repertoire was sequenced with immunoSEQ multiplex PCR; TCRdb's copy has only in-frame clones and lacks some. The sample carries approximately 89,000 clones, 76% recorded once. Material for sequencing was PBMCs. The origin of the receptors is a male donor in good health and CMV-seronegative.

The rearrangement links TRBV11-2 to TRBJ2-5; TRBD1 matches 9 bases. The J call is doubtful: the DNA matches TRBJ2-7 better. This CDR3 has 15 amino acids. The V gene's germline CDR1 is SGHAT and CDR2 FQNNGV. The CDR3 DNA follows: TGTGCCAGCAGCCCCAGGCGGGACAGGGCCTACGAGCAGTACTTC. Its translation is CASSPRRDRAYEQYF.

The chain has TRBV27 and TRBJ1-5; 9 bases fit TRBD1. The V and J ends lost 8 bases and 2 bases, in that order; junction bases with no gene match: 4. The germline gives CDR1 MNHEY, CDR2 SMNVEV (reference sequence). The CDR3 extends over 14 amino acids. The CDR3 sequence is CASRTGVGNQPQHF. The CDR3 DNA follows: TGTGCCAGCCGGACAGGGGTTGGCAATCAGCCCCAGCATTTT.

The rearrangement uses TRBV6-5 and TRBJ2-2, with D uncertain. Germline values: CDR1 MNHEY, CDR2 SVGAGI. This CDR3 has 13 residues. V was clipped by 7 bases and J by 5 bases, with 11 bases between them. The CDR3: CASTYGGTGELFF. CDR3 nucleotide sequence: TGTGCCAGCACCTACGGCGGTACCGGGGAGCTGTTTTTT.

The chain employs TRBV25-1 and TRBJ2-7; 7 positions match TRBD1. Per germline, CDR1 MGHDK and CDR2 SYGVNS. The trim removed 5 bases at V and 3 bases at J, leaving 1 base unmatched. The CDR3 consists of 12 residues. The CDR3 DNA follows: TGTGCCAGCAGTTGGGACAGCTACGAGCAGTACTTC. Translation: CASSWDSYEQYF.

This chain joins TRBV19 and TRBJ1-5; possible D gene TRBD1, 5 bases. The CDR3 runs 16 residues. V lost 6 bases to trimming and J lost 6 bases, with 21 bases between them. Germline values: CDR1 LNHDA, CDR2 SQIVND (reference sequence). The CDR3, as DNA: TGTGCCAGTAGCGATGCGGGAGGGGCCCCAACTCAGCCCCAGCATTTT. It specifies CASSDAGGAPTQPQHF. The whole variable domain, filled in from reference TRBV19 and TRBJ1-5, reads DGGITQSPKYLFRKEGQNVTLSCEQNLNHDAMYWYRQDPGQGLRLIYYSQIVNDFQKGDIAEGYSVSREKKESFPLTVTSAQKNPTAFYLCASSDAGGAPTQPQHFGDGTRLSIL.

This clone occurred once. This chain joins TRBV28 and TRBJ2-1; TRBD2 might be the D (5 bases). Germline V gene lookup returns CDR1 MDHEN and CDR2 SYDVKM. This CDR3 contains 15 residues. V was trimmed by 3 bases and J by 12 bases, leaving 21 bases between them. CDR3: CASSFERVGSGGQFF. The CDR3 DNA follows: TGTGCCAGCAGTTTCGAGAGGGTGGGGAGTGGTGGGCAGTTCTTC.

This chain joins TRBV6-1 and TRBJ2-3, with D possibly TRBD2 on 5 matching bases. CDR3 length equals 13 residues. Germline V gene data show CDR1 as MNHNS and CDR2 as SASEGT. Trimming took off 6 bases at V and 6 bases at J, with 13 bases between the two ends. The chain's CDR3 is CASRASLKDTQYF. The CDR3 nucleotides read TGTGCCAGCAGAGCTAGCCTGAAGGATACGCAGTATTTT.

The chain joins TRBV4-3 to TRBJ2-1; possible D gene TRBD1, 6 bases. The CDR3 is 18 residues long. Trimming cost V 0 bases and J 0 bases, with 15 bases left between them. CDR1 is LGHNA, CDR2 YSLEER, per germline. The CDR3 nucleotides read TGCGCCAGCAGCCAAGATTGGGGGCAGCGTCACTCCTACAATGAGCAGTTCTTC. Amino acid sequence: CASSQDWGQRHSYNEQFF.

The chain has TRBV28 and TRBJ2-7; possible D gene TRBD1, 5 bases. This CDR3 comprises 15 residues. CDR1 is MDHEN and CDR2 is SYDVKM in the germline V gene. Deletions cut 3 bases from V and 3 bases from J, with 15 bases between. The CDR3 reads CASSFPDKGYYEQYF. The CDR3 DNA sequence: TGTGCCAGCAGTTTTCCGGACAAGGGGTACTACGAGCAGTACTTC.

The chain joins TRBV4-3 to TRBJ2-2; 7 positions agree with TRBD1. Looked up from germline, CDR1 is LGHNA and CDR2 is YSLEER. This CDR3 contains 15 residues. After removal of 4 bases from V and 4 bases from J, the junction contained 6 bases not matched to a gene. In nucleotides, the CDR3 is TGCGCCAGCAGCCGGGGACAGAGCGTCACCGGGGAGCTGTTTTTT. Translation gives CASSRGQSVTGELFF.